Following are 27 T cell receptor beta chains from one sample sequenced in a study of STAT5B mutations in CD4+ large granular lymphocyte leukemia. Generated by immunoSEQ multiplex PCR, the TCRdb table keeps only in-frame clones and is missing some. The sample shows around 30,000 clones, roughly 77% of them seen only once. The sequenced sample was CD4+ T cells from blood buffy coats. The origin of the receptors is a human donor in good health.

This clone appeared a few times. The chain joins TRBV28 to TRBJ1-2; 10 positions match TRBD1. V shed 1 base, J shed 8 bases, and the junction held 7 bases outside the gene matches. The CDR3 is 15 amino acids. Germline V CDR1 and CDR2: MDHEN, SYDVKM. The CDR3: CASSLSGQGLRGYTF. Written as DNA, the CDR3 is TGTGCCAGCAGTTTATCGGGACAGGGGCTGCGGGGCTACACCTTC.

This clone was seen a single time. The chain combines TRBV19 with TRBJ1-2, with a weak D call TRBD1 (5 bases). V gave up 5 bases and J gave up 4 bases, with 20 bases separating them. The CDR3 has 16 amino acids. The V gene's germline CDR1 is LNHDA and CDR2 SQIVND (reference sequence). The CDR3 nucleotides are TGTGCCAGTAGTCCGGCCGCACGTACAGGTATCTATGGCTACACCTTC. The encoded protein is CASSPAARTGIYGYTF.

This clone was counted between two and nine times. The V call is TRBV6-6, the J call TRBJ2-1, with 12 nucleotides matching TRBD2. The V segment lost 4 bases and the J segment 8 bases; nucleotides outside the gene matches: 6. This CDR3 comprises 15 residues. Germline assignment: CDR1 MNHNY and CDR2 SVGAGI (reference sequence). The CDR3, as DNA: TGTGCCAGCAGTTCTCGACTAGCGGGAGATTATGAGCAGTTCTTC. It encodes CASSSRLAGDYEQFF.

The sample holds a few counts of this clone. This chain uses TRBV19 with TRBJ2-1; the D gene is possibly TRBD1 (6 bases). The germline CDR1 and CDR2 sequences are LNHDA and SQIVND (reference sequence). The length of the CDR3 is 16 residues. V lost 6 bases to trimming and J lost 2 bases, with 17 bases between them. Written as DNA, the CDR3 is TGTGCCAGTAGGATCCCAGGGGCGAAAACCTACAATGAGCAGTTCTTC. Translation: CASRIPGAKTYNEQFF.

This clone has just one count. The chain carries TRBV15 and TRBJ1-2, with D unresolved. The CDR3 is 12 amino acids. Germline lookup yields CDR1 LNHNV and CDR2 YYDKDF (reference sequence). Trimming took off 0 bases at V and 3 bases at J, with 2 bases between the two ends. The CDR3 bases are TGTGCCACCAGCAGAGACTACTATGGCTACACCTTC. Protein sequence: CATSRDYYGYTF.

V is TRBV25-1 and J is TRBJ1-4, with a weak D call TRBD1 (6 bases). CDR1 and CDR2 from the germline V gene are MGHDK and SYGVNS. CDR3 length equals 16 residues. The germline V and J ends were trimmed by 7 bases and 8 bases, with 23 bases remaining between them. CDR3 nucleotides: TGTGCCAGCACCCAAATGGGGGGCAGGGGAGTAGAAAAACTGTTTTTT. It specifies CASTQMGGRGVEKLFF.

The genes are TRBV5-6 and TRBJ2-2; a possible D gene is TRBD2 (5 bases). Germline V gene sequence: CDR1 SGHDT, CDR2 YYEEEE. The CDR3 spans 13 residues. V was clipped by 4 bases and J by 7 bases, with 11 bases between them. The DNA of the CDR3 is TGTGCCAGCAGCGTGGACGGGGTCGGGGAGCTGTTTTTT. This translates into CASSVDGVGELFF.

This clone was seen only a few times. The chain is built from TRBV5-4 and TRBJ1-1; no definite D call. In germline, CDR1 is SGHNT, CDR2 YYREEE (reference sequence). Trimming pared 3 bases from V and 11 bases from J, leaving 17 bases between. This CDR3 comprises 13 residues. CDR3 amino acids: CASSSPTRLGAFF. CDR3 in DNA: TGTGCCAGCAGCTCGCCCACCCGTCTGGGGGCTTTCTTT.

The chain links TRBV19 to TRBJ2-3, with 9 bases lining up with TRBD2. Germline V CDR1 and CDR2: LNHDA, SQIVND (reference sequence). V shed 4 bases and J 2 bases; nucleotides not matched to a gene: 4. This CDR3 comprises 15 residues. CDR3 nucleotide sequence: TGTGCCAGTAGTACTAGCGGGATAATCACAGATACGCAGTATTTT. The encoded protein is CASSTSGIITDTQYF.

V gene TRBV27 combines with J gene TRBJ2-7; D not certain. This CDR3 is 17 amino acids long. Germline V CDR1 and CDR2: MNHEY, SMNVEV (reference sequence). V gave up 6 bases and J gave up 3 bases, with 24 bases separating them. The CDR3 DNA follows: TGTGCCAGCAGCTCGGTAGCCCCGATGACCTCCTTCTACGAGCAGTACTTC. Translating gives CASSSVAPMTSFYEQYF.

This clone turned up a few times. The rearrangement links TRBV4-1 to TRBJ2-7; no firm D call. The CDR3 runs 13 residues. V was trimmed by 3 bases and J by 2 bases, leaving 8 bases between them. The germline V gene has CDR1 MGHRA and CDR2 YSYEKL. This CDR3 reads CASSQAGTYEQYF. CDR3 nucleotide sequence: TGCGCCAGCAGCCAGGCTGGGACCTACGAGCAGTACTTC.

The chain employs TRBV5-1 and TRBJ2-3, with 7 nucleotides matching TRBD2. From germline, CDR1 is SGHRS and CDR2 YFSETQ. V was pared by 3 bases and J by 1 base, with 8 bases of the junction left unmatched. The length of the CDR3 is 16 residues. The CDR3 region has the DNA TGCGCCAGCAGCTCAGGAGCGGGAACGGGCACAGATACGCAGTATTTT. This translates into CASSSGAGTGTDTQYF.

This clone appeared a few times. This chain links TRBV18 with TRBJ1-6; no clear D gene. This CDR3 is 13 amino acids long. Trimming removed 3 bases from V and 7 bases from J, with 7 bases in between. Germline V gene data show CDR1 as KGHSH and CDR2 as LQKENI. The CDR3 is CASSPGKNSPLHF. The CDR3 DNA follows: TGTGCCAGCTCACCGGGGAAGAATTCACCCCTCCACTTT.

This rearrangement joins TRBV28 to TRBJ2-3, with TRBD2 matching over 8 bases. V gave up 8 bases and J gave up 3 bases; unmatched junction bases: 10. The CDR3 sequence is 15 residues long. Germline V gene data show CDR1 as MDHEN and CDR2 as SYDVKM. The CDR3 reads CASHTGLGKTDTQYF. The CDR3 DNA sequence: TGTGCCAGCCACACGGGACTAGGGAAGACAGATACGCAGTATTTT.

This clone was observed a handful of times. V gene TRBV7-9 combines with J gene TRBJ1-1; D gene uncertain. The CDR3 covers 12 residues. V was shortened by 0 bases and J by 7 bases, with 6 bases between the two germline ends. Germline V lookup: CDR1 SEHNR, CDR2 FQNEAQ (reference sequence). The CDR3 sequence: CASSLAGFEAFF. Here the CDR3 DNA reads TGTGCCAGCAGCTTAGCTGGGTTTGAAGCTTTCTTT.

The CDR3 nucleotides read TGTGCCTGGAGTGTAATGGGAGAGACCCAGTACTTC. The encoded protein is CAWSVMGETQYF. The rearrangement uses TRBV30 and TRBJ2-5; D unresolved. The V and J ends lost 0 bases and 4 bases respectively, with 6 bases between them. The CDR3 totals 12 residues. The V gene's germline CDR1 is GTSNPN and CDR2 SVGIG (reference sequence).

The chain uses TRBV7-8 and TRBJ1-5; D possibly corresponds to TRBD1 (6 bases). The CDR3 has 12 residues. The germline V gene encodes CDR1 SGHVS and CDR2 FQNEAQ. V lost 5 bases and J lost 7, with 9 bases in between. Here the CDR3 reads CASSTGLQPQHF. The DNA for the CDR3 is TGTGCCAGCAGCACAGGGCTCCAGCCCCAGCATTTT.

V usage is TRBV18 and J usage is TRBJ1-2; 11 positions match TRBD1. This CDR3 is 16 amino acids long. Germline CDR1 is KGHSH and CDR2 is LQKENI. Unmatched junction bases numbered 5, after V lost 3 bases and J lost 2 bases. CDR3 sequence: CASSPAGTGGNYGYTF. CDR3 DNA sequence: TGTGCCAGCTCACCGGCCGGGACAGGGGGGAACTATGGCTACACCTTC.

J is TRBJ1-5 and V is TRBV7-6, with 7 positions matching TRBD1. The CDR3 is 18 amino acids. V was pared by 2 bases and J by 4 bases, with 14 bases of the junction left unmatched. Germline CDR1 and CDR2: SGHVS and FNYEAQ. The CDR3 region is CASSLTPQGMDLNQPQHF. The DNA of the CDR3 is TGTGCCAGCAGCTTAACACCACAGGGGATGGATCTTAATCAGCCCCAGCATTTT.

The rearrangement uses TRBV7-2 and TRBJ1-2, with D unresolved. CDR3 length: 14 residues. Trimming left V 0 bases short and J 4 bases short, with 9 bases between. CDR1 is SGHTA and CDR2 is FQGNSA in the germline V gene. The CDR3 spells CASSLAAGTYGYTF. As DNA, the CDR3 is TGTGCCAGCAGCTTAGCGGCGGGAACCTATGGCTACACCTTC.

The chain joins TRBV7-9 to TRBJ1-1; tentative D call: TRBD1 (6 bases). The CDR3 has 15 residues. V dropped 3 bases and J dropped 0 bases, with 11 bases sitting between them. Germline CDR1 is SEHNR and CDR2 is FQNEAQ (reference sequence). DNA of the CDR3: TGTGCCAGCAGCTTGGGGGGCAGTATGAACACTGAAGCTTTCTTT. Translation gives CASSLGGSMNTEAFF.

The rearrangement uses TRBV4-2 and TRBJ2-5, with D perhaps TRBD1 (5 bases). The CDR3 loop spans 17 amino acids. Germline assignment: CDR1 LGHNA and CDR2 YNFKEQ. Trimming shortened V by 0 bases and J by 5 bases, and 19 bases separated the two germline ends. The CDR3 sequence: CASSQDLILQGRETQYF. CDR3 bases: TGTGCCAGCAGCCAAGATCTTATACTCCAGGGTCGGGAGACCCAGTACTTC.

In its sample, this clone was seen a few times. Compared with germline, one end of the junction differs, possibly owing to a read error. This chain uses TRBV7-6 with TRBJ1-3; D is ambiguous. The germline V gene encodes CDR1 SGHVS and CDR2 FNYEAQ. The CDR3 has 14 residues. CDR3 sequence: CTIQWTSSGNTIYF. The CDR3 bases are TGCACCATACAGTGGACGAGCTCTGGAAACACCATATATTTT.

V is TRBV6-6 and J is TRBJ2-4, with a possible D match to TRBD2 (7 bases). Germline CDR1 reads MNHNY; CDR2 reads SVGAGI (reference sequence). The CDR3 totals 16 residues. V lost 6 bases and J lost 0, with 15 bases in between. The CDR3 here is CASRLQGLLAKNIQYF. DNA for the CDR3: TGTGCCAGCAGGCTACAGGGACTACTAGCCAAAAACATTCAGTACTTC.

The chain couples TRBV7-8 to TRBJ2-2, with D unclear. In germline, CDR1 is SGHVS, CDR2 FQNEAQ. V was shortened by 4 bases and J by 0 bases, with 12 bases between the two germline ends. The CDR3 extends over 16 amino acids. CDR3: CASSSHPDSNTGELFF. CDR3 bases: TGTGCCAGCAGCTCCCACCCCGACTCGAACACCGGGGAGCTGTTTTTT.

This chain connects TRBV10-3 to TRBJ2-5; no definite D call. This CDR3 has 14 amino acids. V was clipped by 4 bases and J by 1 base, with 10 bases between them. Germline V gene data show CDR1 as ENHRY and CDR2 as SYGVKD. The CDR3 DNA reads TGTGCCATCAGTGCGGGCCCCCTCCAAGAGACCCAGTACTTC. Amino acid sequence: CAISAGPLQETQYF.

The gene calls are TRBV2 and TRBJ2-7; TRBD2 matches at 10 bases. Germline CDR1 reads SNHLY; CDR2 reads FYNNEI. The CDR3 is made up of 16 amino acids. V lost 6 bases, J lost 2 bases, and 10 bases stayed unmatched. CDR3 coding DNA: TGTGCCAGCAGCTGGTTGATAGGACTAGCGGCCTACGAGCAGTACTTC. Its protein product is CASSWLIGLAAYEQYF.